What follows are 31 T cell receptor beta chains derived from one specimen sequenced in a study of blood T cell repertoires in COVID-19. Assay used: immunoSEQ multiplex PCR; TCRdb lists only in-frame clones, some missing. The table has under 250,000 clones, around nine tenths seen once; the top ten hold roughly 3.7%. Sample: PBMCs or T cells enriched from blood (not recorded which). The origin of the receptors is a woman aged 25 to 39 who had been exposed to COVID-19.

This chain uses TRBV14 with TRBJ2-3; TRBD2 matches 7 bases. There are 14 residues in the CDR3. With 3 bases clipped from V and 2 bases from J, the junction kept 2 bases outside the gene matches. Per germline, CDR1 SGHDN and CDR2 FVKESK. The CDR3 sequence is CASSHRDYTDTQYF. The CDR3 DNA reads TGTGCCAGCAGCCACCGGGACTACACAGATACGCAGTATTTT.

V usage is TRBV27 and J usage is TRBJ2-2; D is possibly TRBD1 (6 bases). There are 13 residues in the CDR3. Germline V gene lookup returns CDR1 MNHEY and CDR2 SMNVEV (reference sequence). The ends were cut back, 5 bases at V and 6 bases at J, with 10 bases in the middle. CDR3 amino acids: CASSPYRAGELFF. The CDR3, as DNA: TGTGCCAGCAGTCCCTACAGGGCCGGGGAGCTGTTTTTT.

The chain links TRBV4-1 to TRBJ1-2, with 9 bases matching TRBD1. This CDR3 has 14 amino acids. The germline gives CDR1 MGHRA, CDR2 YSYEKL. J was trimmed by 8 bases and V by 1 base; bases with no gene match: 5. Here the CDR3 reads CASSQVGTGLGYTF. The CDR3 DNA sequence: TGCGCCAGCAGCCAAGTTGGGACAGGGCTCGGCTACACCTTC.

The chain carries TRBV5-4 and TRBJ2-3; 8 bases fit TRBD2. Looked up from germline, CDR1 is SGHNT and CDR2 is YYREEE (reference sequence). Unmatched junction bases numbered 5, after V lost 0 bases and J lost 2 bases. CDR3 length: 16 residues. CDR3 nucleotide sequence: TGTGCCAGCAGCTTGGAGGTTAGCGGGGTCACAGATACGCAGTATTTT. Its translation is CASSLEVSGVTDTQYF.

The V gene is TRBV15, the J gene TRBJ1-1, with 7 nucleotides matching TRBD1. J lost 6 bases, V lost 1 base, and 2 bases had no gene match. CDR3 length: 13 residues. The germline V gene encodes CDR1 LNHNV and CDR2 YYDKDF (reference sequence). In nucleotides, the CDR3 is TGTGCCACCAGCAGAGGGCAGGGGGCTGAAGCTTTCTTT. It specifies CATSRGQGAEAFF.

This chain joins TRBV18 and TRBJ2-5, with D possibly being TRBD1 (6 bases). The V gene's germline CDR1 is KGHSH and CDR2 LQKENI. The ends were cut back, 3 bases at V and 3 bases at J, with 17 bases in the middle. CDR3 size: 16 residues. The CDR3 sequence: CASSPVGRGWEETQYF. CDR3 nucleotides: TGTGCCAGCTCACCTGTGGGCAGGGGATGGGAAGAGACCCAGTACTTC. Based on the CDR3 plus reference TRBV18 and TRBJ2-5, the full variable domain is NAGVMQNPRHLVRRRGQEARLRCSPMKGHSHVYWYRQLPEEGLKFMVYLQKENIIDESGMPKERFSAEFPKEGPSILRIQQVVRGDSAAYFCASSPVGRGWEETQYFGPGTRLLVL.

This clone appeared a single time. The chain links TRBV25-1 to TRBJ2-7, with 8 bases matching TRBD1. V trimming: 4 bases; J trimming: 0 bases; junction bases outside the gene matches: 2. The CDR3 is 14 residues long. Germline V gene lookup returns CDR1 MGHDK and CDR2 SYGVNS. As DNA, the CDR3 is TGTGCCAGCAGTGGCGGGACAGGCTCCTACGAGCAGTACTTC. It encodes CASSGGTGSYEQYF.

The chain is built from TRBV30 and TRBJ1-3; D is possibly TRBD1 (6 bases). The CDR3 has 15 amino acids. Germline values: CDR1 GTSNPN, CDR2 SVGIG (reference sequence). Trimming shortened V by 1 base and J by 0 bases, and 10 bases separated the two germline ends. The CDR3 region has the DNA TGTGCCTGGAGTGAGGGAGGGGGCTCTGGAAACACCATATATTTT. Translating gives CAWSEGGGSGNTIYF. The full variable domain, its missing parts supplied by reference TRBV30 and TRBJ1-3, is SQTIHQWPATLVQPVGSPLSLECTVEGTSNPNLYWYRQAAGRGLQLLFYSVGIGQISSEVPQNLSASRPQDRQFILSSKKLLLSDSGFYLCAWSEGGGSGNTIYFGEGSWLTVV.

This chain uses TRBV10-3 with TRBJ2-7; TRBD2 matches at 11 bases. CDR3 length: 14 residues. After removal of 5 bases from V and 6 bases from J, the junction contained 6 bases not matched to a gene. Germline V gives CDR1 ENHRY, CDR2 SYGVKD. CDR3 residues: CAISSGLAEPEQYF. CDR3 nucleotides: TGTGCCATCAGTTCGGGACTAGCGGAACCCGAGCAGTACTTC.

The gene calls are TRBV27 and TRBJ2-1; TRBD1 matches 7 bases. Germline loops: CDR1 MNHEY, CDR2 SMNVEV (reference sequence). The CDR3 covers 16 residues. Germline trimming cut 1 base from V and 4 bases from J; bases unmatched to any gene: 7. The CDR3 nucleotides read TGTGCCAGCAGTTTATGGGGACAGAGAATTTACAATGAGCAGTTCTTC. Its translation is CASSLWGQRIYNEQFF.

The chain employs TRBV15 and TRBJ2-3; 7 bases are a match to TRBD2. The CDR3 length is 17 residues. Per the germline V gene, CDR1 is LNHNV and CDR2 is YYDKDF (reference sequence). With 0 bases clipped from V and 1 base from J, the junction kept 7 bases outside the gene matches. The CDR3 sequence is CATSRDKRTRGTDTQYF. The DNA for the CDR3 is TGTGCCACCAGCAGAGATAAGAGGACTAGAGGCACAGATACGCAGTATTTT.

The rearrangement uses TRBV7-3 and TRBJ2-2; D possibly corresponds to TRBD2 (6 bases). The CDR3 is made up of 14 amino acids. The V and J ends lost 5 bases and 8 bases respectively, with 15 bases between them. CDR1 and CDR2 (germline): SGHTA, FQGTGA. DNA for the CDR3: TGTGCCAGCAGCCCCCCGTGGGGAGGAGGGGAGCTGTTTTTT. Translation: CASSPPWGGGELFF.

V gene TRBV27 combines with J gene TRBJ2-1, with 9 bases aligning to TRBD2. The V gene end was trimmed by 3 bases and the J gene end by 6 bases; junction bases not matched to a gene: 18. The CDR3 is 19 amino acids. From germline, CDR1 is MNHEY and CDR2 SMNVEV (reference sequence). This CDR3 reads CASSFLVAGEKRSGNEQFF. The CDR3 nucleotides are TGTGCCAGCAGTTTCTTGGTAGCGGGAGAAAAGCGGAGTGGCAATGAGCAGTTCTTC.

This sequence joins TRBV24-1 and TRBJ2-7, with TRBD2 identical over 10 bases. This CDR3 has 16 amino acids. Trimming cost V 9 bases and J 2 bases; bases outside gene matches: 12. Germline lookup yields CDR1 KGHDR and CDR2 SFDVKD. Here the CDR3 reads CATPQELAGFTYEQYF. CDR3 bases: TGTGCCACCCCTCAAGAACTAGCGGGGTTTACCTACGAGCAGTACTTC.

V usage is TRBV5-1 and J usage is TRBJ2-3; D is perhaps TRBD2 (6 bases). This CDR3 is built from 16 residues. Per the germline V gene, CDR1 is SGHRS and CDR2 is YFSETQ. Trimming cost V 0 bases and J 6 bases, with 17 bases left between them. The CDR3: CASSLVQGSGGDTQYF. The CDR3 nucleotides read TGCGCCAGCAGCTTGGTTCAGGGAAGCGGAGGGGATACGCAGTATTTT.

The V and J genes are TRBV30 and TRBJ1-6; D remains unclear. Trimming removed 3 bases from V and 5 bases from J, with 5 bases in between. The CDR3 loop spans 12 amino acids. In germline, CDR1 is GTSNPN, CDR2 SVGIG (reference sequence). Written as DNA, the CDR3 is TGTGCCTGGAGCCCGGATAATTCACCCCTCCACTTT. This gives the protein CAWSPDNSPLHF.

The chain has TRBV7-8 and TRBJ1-1; no firm D call. CDR1 and CDR2 from the germline V gene are SGHVS and FQNEAQ. Deletions cut 4 bases from V and 8 bases from J, with 14 bases between. CDR3 size: 13 residues. The CDR3 sequence is CASSSPTGSEAFF. The CDR3 DNA follows: TGTGCCAGCAGCTCCCCGACGGGGTCAGAAGCTTTCTTT.

The chain carries TRBV3-1 (or the pseudogene TRBV3-2) and TRBJ2-7; the D is unclear. V dropped 4 bases and J dropped 3 bases, with 13 bases sitting between them. The CDR3 loop spans 14 amino acids. Germline CDR1 LGHDT, CDR2 YNNKEL (reference sequence). The CDR3 loop is CASSPSHQRYEQYF. The CDR3 DNA reads TGTGCCAGCAGCCCCTCACACCAGCGCTACGAGCAGTACTTC.

This clone was recorded a few times. The CDR3 DNA reads TGTGCCAGCAGCCAAGATTGGGTAGGGGGCGCGAACACCGGGGAGCTGTTTTTT. It specifies CASSQDWVGGANTGELFF. The chain combines TRBV14 with TRBJ2-2, with 7 bases aligning to TRBD1. CDR1 and CDR2 (germline): SGHDN, FVKESK. The CDR3 is 18 residues long. J lost 0 bases, V lost 0 bases, and 7 bases had no gene match.

The chain is built from TRBV5-1 and TRBJ2-1; 9 bases match TRBD2. CDR1 SGHRS and CDR2 YFSETQ come from the germline V gene. The CDR3 length is 18 residues. J lost 2 bases, V lost 1 base, and 10 bases had no gene match. CDR3 in DNA: TGCGCCAGCAGCTTGTTGGGCGGGAGGGTGAACCCCTACAATGAGCAGTTCTTC. Translation gives CASSLLGGRVNPYNEQFF.

The chain joins TRBV6-5 to TRBJ1-5; D perhaps matches TRBD1 (5 bases). Germline lookup yields CDR1 MNHEY and CDR2 SVGAGI. The CDR3 runs to 15 residues. V lost 1 base and J 5 bases, leaving 12 bases between the germline ends. The CDR3 loop is CASSYLADRYQPQHF. CDR3 in DNA: TGTGCCAGCAGTTACTTAGCCGACAGATATCAGCCCCAGCATTTT.

This chain joins TRBV15 and TRBJ1-3; 7 positions match TRBD1. The CDR3 extends over 15 amino acids. Germline V CDR1 and CDR2: LNHNV, YYDKDF (reference sequence). The V and J ends lost 2 bases and 4 bases, in that order; junction bases with no gene match: 5. The CDR3 nucleotides are TGTGCCACCAGCAGACTCCCGGGACAGGGAAACACCATATATTTT. Its translation: CATSRLPGQGNTIYF.

The rearrangement joins TRBV5-1 to TRBJ2-7; TRBD1 is a possible D gene (6 bases). The CDR3 has 17 amino acids. Trimming cost V 0 bases and J 2 bases, with 18 bases left between them. CDR1 is SGHRS, CDR2 YFSETQ, per germline. The CDR3 DNA is TGCGCCAGCAGCTTGGGTAGCAGGGGACGTCCTGCCTACGAGCAGTACTTC. It specifies CASSLGSRGRPAYEQYF.

The chain recombines TRBV2 with TRBJ1-2; 9 nucleotides match TRBD1. V lost 1 base, J lost 2 bases, and 2 bases stayed unmatched. Germline-derived CDR1 and CDR2 are SNHLY and FYNNEI. CDR3 size: 15 residues. The CDR3: CASSEGGTGNYGYTF. DNA of the CDR3: TGTGCCAGCAGTGAAGGGGGGACAGGGAACTATGGCTACACCTTC.

This clone was seen only a few times. The chain combines TRBV30 with TRBJ1-6, with a tentative D call TRBD1 (6 bases). V lost 5 bases and J 4 bases, leaving 18 bases between the germline ends. Germline values: CDR1 GTSNPN, CDR2 SVGIG (reference sequence). CDR3 size: 16 residues. DNA of the CDR3: TGTGCCTGGCGCCTACAGGGCGTATCTTATAATTCACCCCTCCACTTT. It specifies CAWRLQGVSYNSPLHF.

The chain recombines TRBV18 with TRBJ2-7; 10 bases fit TRBD2. The length of the CDR3 is 15 residues. Germline loops: CDR1 KGHSH, CDR2 LQKENI. Losses at the gene ends were 4 bases for V and 4 bases for J; bases not matched to a gene: 7. The CDR3 reads CASSQIETSGYEQYF. DNA of the CDR3: TGTGCCAGCTCACAAATCGAGACTAGCGGGTACGAGCAGTACTTC. The entire variable domain, with the rest obtained from reference TRBV18 and TRBJ2-7, is as follows: NAGVMQNPRHLVRRRGQEARLRCSPMKGHSHVYWYRQLPEEGLKFMVYLQKENIIDESGMPKERFSAEFPKEGPSILRIQQVVRGDSAAYFCASSQIETSGYEQYFGPGTRLTVT.

The rearrangement links TRBV11-2 to TRBJ2-3, with D perhaps matching TRBD1 (5 bases). V was cut by 5 bases and J by 2 bases, with 17 bases left in between. This CDR3 has 16 residues. Germline V gives CDR1 SGHAT, CDR2 FQNNGV. The DNA for the CDR3 is TGTGCCAGCAGCCCGAATCAGGGTTATCACACAGATACGCAGTATTTT. This codes for CASSPNQGYHTDTQYF.

This clone was seen just once. V and J are TRBV14 and TRBJ2-7; 12 nucleotides match TRBD2. V lost 0 bases, J lost 5 bases, and 17 bases stayed unmatched. Looked up from germline, CDR1 is SGHDN and CDR2 is FVKESK. The CDR3 covers 20 residues. CDR3 amino acids: CASSQDSSRLAGALPHEQYF. DNA of the CDR3: TGTGCCAGCAGCCAAGATTCGTCCCGACTAGCGGGAGCCCTACCTCACGAGCAGTACTTC. The full variable domain, in which reference TRBV14 and TRBJ2-7 provide the parts outside the CDR3, is EAGVTQFPSHSVIEKGQTVTLRCDPISGHDNLYWYRRVMGKEIKFLLHFVKESKQDESGMPNNRFLAERTGGTYSTLKVQPAELEDSGVYFCASSQDSSRLAGALPHEQYFGPGTRLTVT.

This clone was seen only a few times. J is TRBJ2-7 and V is TRBV5-1; TRBD1 aligns across 8 bases. The V and J ends lost 3 bases and 6 bases, in that order; junction bases with no gene match: 8. CDR3 size: 14 residues. CDR1 is SGHRS and CDR2 is YFSETQ in the germline V gene. The CDR3 loop reads CASSSGGASGEQYF. In nucleotides, the CDR3 is TGCGCCAGCAGCTCAGGGGGCGCATCGGGCGAGCAGTACTTC.

This chain connects TRBV27 to TRBJ2-1; D is perhaps TRBD2 (6 bases). The ends were cut back, 2 bases at V and 7 bases at J, with 6 bases in the middle. The V gene's germline CDR1 is MNHEY and CDR2 SMNVEV (reference sequence). The CDR3 length is 12 residues. CDR3 amino acids: CASSLGGNEQFF. CDR3 nucleotide sequence: TGTGCCAGCAGTTTAGGGGGGAATGAGCAGTTCTTC.

The chain combines TRBV5-4 with TRBJ1-1; 10 nucleotides align to TRBD1. J was trimmed by 0 bases and V by 4 bases; bases with no gene match: 12. CDR3 length: 18 amino acids. CDR1 is SGHNT and CDR2 is YYREEE in the germline V gene (reference sequence). Written as DNA, the CDR3 is TGTGCCAGCAGCCACAACCTGGGACAGGGGTCAATGAACACTGAAGCTTTCTTT. This encodes CASSHNLGQGSMNTEAFF.